A single sample gave rise to the 8 T cell receptor beta chains below, sequenced in a study of glioma-infiltrating T cells after dendritic cell vaccination. TCRdb's copy holds only in-frame clones and misses some; the assay was immunoSEQ multiplex PCR. The repertoire holds about 99,000 clones, 81% seen once, with approximately 12% in the top ten. The sample consisted of blood, taken before dendritic cell vaccination. All receptors come from a human donor with glioblastoma.

The chain links TRBV11-3 to TRBJ2-3; a possible D gene is TRBD1 (5 bases). This CDR3 is 14 amino acids long. CDR1 is SGHNT, CDR2 YENEEA, per germline. The V end lost 4 bases, the J end lost 3 bases, and 11 bases lay between the germline ends. CDR3 sequence (DNA): TGTGCCAGCAGCTCCTCAGGGTGGACAGATACGCAGTATTTT. Its protein product is CASSSSGWTDTQYF.

The chain is built from TRBV7-3 and TRBJ2-5; D call uncertain. V was trimmed by 2 bases and J by 5 bases, leaving 12 bases between them. CDR3 length equals 14 residues. Germline V gene sequence: CDR1 SGHTA, CDR2 FQGTGA. In DNA, the CDR3 is TGTGCCAGCAGCTTATCAGGTCGTGGTGAGACCCAGTACTTC. Its protein product is CASSLSGRGETQYF. Filled out from reference TRBV7-3 and TRBJ2-5, the complete variable domain reads GAGVSQTPSNKVTEKGKYVELRCDPISGHTALYWYRQSLGQGPEFLIYFQGTGAADDSGLPNDRFFAVRPEGSVSTLKIQRTERGDSAVYLCASSLSGRGETQYFGPGTRLLVL.

This chain joins TRBV5-1 and TRBJ2-3, with a possible D match to TRBD2 (5 bases). This CDR3 spans 15 amino acids. Between the trimmed V and J ends, which lost 1 base and 5 bases, there was a span of 14 bases. CDR1 SGHRS and CDR2 YFSETQ come from the germline V gene. The CDR3 bases are TGCGCCAGCAGCTTGTGGCAGCCTGCGGGAGATACGCAGTATTTT. The encoded protein is CASSLWQPAGDTQYF.

This clone was found a few times. CDR3 region: CASSERLAGGHEQYF. CDR3 in DNA: TGTGCCAGCAGTGAACGGCTAGCGGGGGGGCACGAGCAGTACTTC. V gene TRBV6-4 combines with J gene TRBJ2-7, with 12 bases aligning to TRBD2. This CDR3 has 15 residues. CDR1 MRHNA and CDR2 SNTAGT come from the germline V gene. V dropped 3 bases and J dropped 5; count of bases not matched to a gene: 5.

This clone was seen many times. This chain links TRBV27 with TRBJ1-3; D remains ambiguous. The CDR3 runs 13 residues. Germline V gene sequence: CDR1 MNHEY, CDR2 SMNVEV (reference sequence). The germline V and J ends were trimmed by 6 bases and 0 bases, with 6 bases remaining between them. The CDR3 sequence is CASRGSSGNTIYF. The CDR3, as DNA: TGTGCCAGCAGGGGCAGCTCTGGAAACACCATATATTTT.

The chain combines TRBV7-9 with TRBJ1-4; D possibly corresponds to TRBD1 (6 bases). CDR1 is SEHNR and CDR2 is FQNEAQ in the germline V gene (reference sequence). This CDR3 comprises 14 residues. V was trimmed by 2 bases and J by 4 bases, leaving 8 bases between them. The CDR3 here is CASSLRQDNEKLFF. In DNA form, the CDR3 reads TGTGCCAGCAGCTTACGACAGGATAATGAAAAACTGTTTTTT.

J is TRBJ2-4 and V is TRBV18; the D gene is possibly TRBD2 (5 bases). The CDR3 totals 14 residues. CDR1 and CDR2 from the germline V gene are KGHSH and LQKENI. The V and J ends lost 4 bases and 1 base respectively, with 8 bases between them. For the CDR3, the DNA is TGTGCCAGCTCACTTCCGGGGGCCAAAAACATTCAGTACTTC. It translates to CASSLPGAKNIQYF.

This chain uses TRBV6-5 with TRBJ2-7; TRBD1 is a possible D gene (5 bases). The germline V and J ends were trimmed by 6 bases and 1 base, with 13 bases remaining between them. The CDR3 loop spans 14 amino acids. The germline V gene has CDR1 MNHEY and CDR2 SVGAGI. This chain's CDR3 is CASRPYRNSYEQYF. The CDR3 DNA is TGTGCCAGCAGACCTTACAGGAATTCCTACGAGCAGTACTTC.